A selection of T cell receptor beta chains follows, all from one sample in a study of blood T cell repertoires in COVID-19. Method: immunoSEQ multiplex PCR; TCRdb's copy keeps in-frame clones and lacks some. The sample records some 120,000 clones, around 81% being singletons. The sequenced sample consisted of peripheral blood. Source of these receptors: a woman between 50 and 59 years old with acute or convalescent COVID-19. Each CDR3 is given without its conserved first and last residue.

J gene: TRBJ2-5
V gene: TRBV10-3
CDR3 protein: ATGTSGRGWETQY

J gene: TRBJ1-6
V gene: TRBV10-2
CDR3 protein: ASGSGWATLH

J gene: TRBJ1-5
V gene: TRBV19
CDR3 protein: ASRTGGDSNQPQH

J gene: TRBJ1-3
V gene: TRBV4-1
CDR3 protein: ASSQDNSGNTIY

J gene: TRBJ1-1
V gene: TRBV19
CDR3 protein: ASSSSIRNTEAF

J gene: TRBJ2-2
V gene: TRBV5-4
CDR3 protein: ASSRDSENTGELF

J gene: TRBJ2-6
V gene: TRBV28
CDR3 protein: ASSPPNYDSGANVLT

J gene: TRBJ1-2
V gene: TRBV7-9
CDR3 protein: ASSSDRGTRGYT

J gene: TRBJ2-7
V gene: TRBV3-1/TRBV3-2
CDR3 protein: ASSPDLQRGSYEQY

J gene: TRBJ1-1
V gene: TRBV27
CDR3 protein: ASSLHRMNTEAF

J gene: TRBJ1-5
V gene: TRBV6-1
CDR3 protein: ASSDRDRVRQPQH

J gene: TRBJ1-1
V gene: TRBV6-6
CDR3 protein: ASTKWNTEAF

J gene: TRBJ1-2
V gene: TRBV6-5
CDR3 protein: ASSYSGRGGGYT

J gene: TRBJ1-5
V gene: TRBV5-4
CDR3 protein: ASSRGTDSNQPQH

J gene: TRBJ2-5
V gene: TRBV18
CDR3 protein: ASSRGLAGQETQY

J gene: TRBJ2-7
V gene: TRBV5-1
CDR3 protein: ASSGWDRATYEQY

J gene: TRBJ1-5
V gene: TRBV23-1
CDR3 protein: ASSQVHTRGINQPQH

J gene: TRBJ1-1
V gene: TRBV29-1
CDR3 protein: SVERGNTEAF

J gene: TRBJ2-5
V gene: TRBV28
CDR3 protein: ASSLGGSGRGETQY

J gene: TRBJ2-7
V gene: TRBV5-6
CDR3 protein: ASSRGGVPYEQY

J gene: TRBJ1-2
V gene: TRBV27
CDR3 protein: ASSPTGELYGYT

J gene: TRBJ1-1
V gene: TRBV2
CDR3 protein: ASSLDRNTEAF

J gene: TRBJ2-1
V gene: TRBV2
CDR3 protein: ASSILGTSGIEQF